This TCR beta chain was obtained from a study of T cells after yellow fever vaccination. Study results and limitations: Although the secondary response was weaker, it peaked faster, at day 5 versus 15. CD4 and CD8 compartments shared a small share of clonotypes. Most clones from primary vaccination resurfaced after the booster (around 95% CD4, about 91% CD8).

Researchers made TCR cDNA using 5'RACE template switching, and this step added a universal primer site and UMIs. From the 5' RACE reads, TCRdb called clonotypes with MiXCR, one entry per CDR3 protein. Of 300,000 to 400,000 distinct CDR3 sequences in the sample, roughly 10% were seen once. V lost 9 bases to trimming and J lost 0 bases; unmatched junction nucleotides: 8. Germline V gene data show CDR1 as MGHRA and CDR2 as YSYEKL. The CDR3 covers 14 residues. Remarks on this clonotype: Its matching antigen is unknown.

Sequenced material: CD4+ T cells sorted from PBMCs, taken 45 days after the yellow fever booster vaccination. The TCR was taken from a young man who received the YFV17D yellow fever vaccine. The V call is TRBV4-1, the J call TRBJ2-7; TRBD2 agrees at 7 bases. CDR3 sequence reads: CASGEGYSSYEQYF. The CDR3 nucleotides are TGCGCCAGTGGGGAGGGCTACAGCTCCTACGAGCAGTACTTC.